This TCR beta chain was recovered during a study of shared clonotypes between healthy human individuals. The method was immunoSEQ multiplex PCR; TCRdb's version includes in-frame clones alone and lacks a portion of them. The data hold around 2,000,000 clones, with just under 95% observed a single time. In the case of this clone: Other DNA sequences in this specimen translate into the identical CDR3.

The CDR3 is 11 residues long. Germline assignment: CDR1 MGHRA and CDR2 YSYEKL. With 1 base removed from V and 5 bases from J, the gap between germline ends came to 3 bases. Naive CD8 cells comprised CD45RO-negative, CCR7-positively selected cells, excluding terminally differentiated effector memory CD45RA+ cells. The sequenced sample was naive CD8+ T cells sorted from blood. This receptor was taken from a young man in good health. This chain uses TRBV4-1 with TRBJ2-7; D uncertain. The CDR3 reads CASSQGNEQYF. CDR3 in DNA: TGCGCCAGCAGCCAAGGAAACGAGCAGTACTTC.